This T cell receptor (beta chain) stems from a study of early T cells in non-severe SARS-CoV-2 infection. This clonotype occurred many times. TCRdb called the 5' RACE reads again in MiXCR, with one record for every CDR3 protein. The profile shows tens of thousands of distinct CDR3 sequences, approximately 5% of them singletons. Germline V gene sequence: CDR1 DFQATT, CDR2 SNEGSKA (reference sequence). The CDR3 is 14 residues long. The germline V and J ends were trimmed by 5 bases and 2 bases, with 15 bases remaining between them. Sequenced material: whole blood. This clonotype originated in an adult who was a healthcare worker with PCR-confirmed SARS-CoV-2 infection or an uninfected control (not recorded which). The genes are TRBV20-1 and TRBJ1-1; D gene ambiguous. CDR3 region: CSAPLRPLNTEAFF. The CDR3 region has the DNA TGCAGTGCTCCCCTTCGCCCCCTTAACACTGAAGCTTTCTTT.